This paragraph reports one T cell receptor (beta chain). Its matching antigen is unknown. On the immunoSEQ platform, TCR beta CDR3s were sequenced at survey depth. Assay used: immunoSEQ multiplex PCR; TCRdb lists only in-frame clones, some missing. The sample has some 6,200 clones; 65% to 70% are singletons. The data were taken from a study of CD8 T cell repertoires and HIV-1 epitope variants. Study details: Control wells had CMV/EBV/flu peptides, negative Ebola AY9, or no peptide. Separate from the cultures, 1M uncultured T cells served as baseline. Whole-study results and caveats: Most of the nine antigen-specific clonotypes appeared cross-reactive to autologous or escape variants.

The CDR3 is 16 residues long. V gave up 0 bases and J gave up 0 bases, with 12 bases separating them. Germline V lookup: CDR1 MGHRA, CDR2 YSYEKL. This receptor was obtained from a male donor with HIV. V is TRBV4-1 and J is TRBJ2-7; no firm D call. The sample comprised cultured CD8+ T cells derived from PBMCs. The CDR3 spells CASSQDYLGLSYEQYF. CDR3 DNA sequence: TGCGCCAGCAGCCAAGATTACCTCGGCCTCTCCTACGAGCAGTACTTC.